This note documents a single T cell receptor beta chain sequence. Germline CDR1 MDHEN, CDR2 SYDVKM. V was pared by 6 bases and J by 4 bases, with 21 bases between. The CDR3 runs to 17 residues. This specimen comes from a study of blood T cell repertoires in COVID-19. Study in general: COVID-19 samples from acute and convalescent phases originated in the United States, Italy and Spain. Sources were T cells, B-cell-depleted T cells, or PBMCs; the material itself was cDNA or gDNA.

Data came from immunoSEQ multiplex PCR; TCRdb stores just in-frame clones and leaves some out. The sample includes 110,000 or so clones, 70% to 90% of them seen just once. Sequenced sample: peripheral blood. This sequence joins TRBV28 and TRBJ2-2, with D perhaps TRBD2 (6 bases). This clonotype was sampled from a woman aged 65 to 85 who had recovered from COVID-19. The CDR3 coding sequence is TGTGCCAGCAGACTTACGGGGCGGGGATTGCGCACCGGGGAGCTGTTTTTT. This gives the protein CASRLTGRGLRTGELFF.